Listed below are T cell receptor beta chains from one sample, sequenced in a study of CD8 T cells in ankylosing spondylitis. From the 5' RACE reads, TCRdb called clonotypes with MiXCR, one entry per CDR3 protein. The table shows more than 5,500 distinct CDR3 sequences, with about 3% occurring only once. Material: blood, either unsorted or a sorted T cell fraction (not recorded which). The receptors come from a female donor with ankylosing spondylitis or in good health (not recorded which). The CDR3 runs from the conserved cysteine through the conserved F or W. Fields, in order: J gene, clone size, D gene, V gene, CDR3 protein, CDR3 DNA. A D gene is named only where the DNA matches it firmly. Expanded clones are given a class, and other clones once, few, many or no size at all.

J: TRBJ2-5
size: many
D: -
V: TRBV9
CDR3: CASSVGGSGWTQYF
DNA: TGTGCCAGCAGCGTAGGAGGTAGCGGATGGACCCAGTACTTC

J: TRBJ2-3
size: many
D: -
V: TRBV9
CDR3: CASSVATGTGTDTQYF
DNA: TGTGCCAGCAGCGTAGCTACCGGGACTGGCACAGATACGCAGTATTTT

J: TRBJ2-7
size: many
D: TRBD1
V: TRBV9
CDR3: CASSGQGYEQYF
DNA: TGTGCCAGCAGCGGACAGGGCTACGAGCAGTACTTC

J: TRBJ1-2
size: many
D: TRBD1
V: TRBV9
CDR3: CASSPQGQPDYGYTF
DNA: TGTGCCAGCAGCCCCCAGGGACAGCCTGACTATGGCTACACCTTC

J: TRBJ2-1
size: -
D: TRBD2
V: TRBV3-1
CDR3: CACCEEAGGPNEQFF
DNA: TGTGCCTGCTGCGAGGAAGCGGGAGGGCCGAATGAGCAGTTCTTC

J: TRBJ2-7
size: -
D: TRBD1
V: TRBV9
CDR3: CASSLGTASYEQYF
DNA: TGTGCCAGCAGCCTAGGGACAGCTTCCTACGAGCAGTACTTC

J: TRBJ2-1
size: many
D: TRBD2
V: TRBV9
CDR3: CASSIWTSGRGDEQFF
DNA: TGTGCCAGCAGCATCTGGACTAGCGGGAGAGGTGATGAGCAGTTCTTC

J: TRBJ2-1
size: many
D: -
V: TRBV9
CDR3: CASSVGWGSYNEQFF
DNA: TGTGCCAGCAGCGTAGGATGGGGCTCCTACAATGAGCAGTTCTTC

J: TRBJ2-3
size: many
D: -
V: TRBV9
CDR3: CASSVYGEYTDTQYF
DNA: TGTGCCAGCAGCGTATACGGGGAGTACACAGATACGCAGTATTTT

J: TRBJ2-5
size: many
D: TRBD2
V: TRBV9
CDR3: CASSVEGLAVKQETQYF
DNA: TGTGCCAGCAGCGTAGAAGGACTAGCGGTTAAACAAGAGACCCAGTACTTC

J: TRBJ2-2
size: many
D: -
V: TRBV9
CDR3: CASSPADGELFF
DNA: TGTGCCAGCAGCCCCGCCGACGGGGAGCTGTTTTTT

J: TRBJ2-2
size: many
D: -
V: TRBV9
CDR3: CASSATEPGELFF
DNA: TGTGCCAGCAGCGCGACCGAGCCCGGGGAGCTGTTTTTT

J: TRBJ2-1
size: many
D: TRBD1
V: TRBV9
CDR3: CASSPGQPLHEQFF
DNA: TGTGCCAGCAGCCCGGGACAGCCCCTACATGAGCAGTTCTTC

J: TRBJ2-1
size: many
D: -
V: TRBV9
CDR3: CASSPVPGNNEQFF
DNA: TGTGCCAGCAGCCCAGTCCCAGGGAACAATGAGCAGTTCTTC

J: TRBJ2-5
size: many
D: -
V: TRBV9
CDR3: CASSVGAVNQETQYF
DNA: TGTGCCAGCAGCGTAGGGGCCGTTAATCAAGAGACCCAGTACTTC

J: TRBJ2-3
size: medium-sized
D: -
V: TRBV9
CDR3: CASSVAGEQDTQYF
DNA: TGTGCCAGCAGCGTAGCGGGGGAGCAAGATACGCAGTATTTT

J: TRBJ2-1
size: many
D: TRBD1
V: TRBV9
CDR3: CASSEPGTGVYNEQFF
DNA: TGTGCCAGCAGCGAACCCGGGACAGGGGTCTACAATGAGCAGTTCTTC

J: TRBJ2-3
size: many
D: TRBD1
V: TRBV9
CDR3: CASSEGQGGAATDTQYF
DNA: TGTGCCAGCAGCGAGGGACAGGGGGGGGCAGCCACAGATACGCAGTATTTT

J: TRBJ2-1
size: many
D: TRBD2
V: TRBV9
CDR3: CASSVGIGLAGDNEQFF
DNA: TGTGCCAGCAGCGTAGGTATAGGACTAGCGGGAGACAATGAGCAGTTCTTC

J: TRBJ2-3
size: -
D: -
V: TRBV9
CDR3: CASSVGGLSDTQYF
DNA: TGTGCCAGCAGCGTAGGGGGTTTGAGCGATACGCAGTATTTT

J: TRBJ1-1
size: medium-sized
D: -
V: TRBV9
CDR3: CASSVSGGTEAFF
DNA: TGTGCCAGCAGCGTATCGGGGGGAACTGAAGCTTTCTTT

J: TRBJ2-1
size: many
D: -
V: TRBV9
CDR3: CASSVQEGEQFF
DNA: TGTGCCAGCAGCGTACAGGAGGGTGAGCAGTTCTTC

J: TRBJ2-7
size: many
D: TRBD2
V: TRBV9
CDR3: CASSVGSGSTYEQYF
DNA: TGTGCCAGCAGCGTAGGTAGCGGGTCAACCTACGAGCAGTACTTC

J: TRBJ2-1
size: many
D: -
V: TRBV9
CDR3: CASSVGSSSLYNEQFF
DNA: TGTGCCAGCAGCGTAGGTAGTAGCAGCTTGTACAATGAGCAGTTCTTC

J: TRBJ2-3
size: many
D: TRBD2
V: TRBV9
CDR3: CASSEGLADTDTQYF
DNA: TGTGCCAGCAGCGAAGGACTAGCGGACACAGATACGCAGTATTTT

J: TRBJ2-7
size: many
D: -
V: TRBV9
CDR3: CASSVGDTSWQYF
DNA: TGTGCCAGCAGCGTAGGGGACACCTCATGGCAGTACTTC

J: TRBJ2-2
size: many
D: -
V: TRBV9
CDR3: CASSPRLGEAGELFF
DNA: TGTGCCAGCAGCCCCAGACTAGGAGAGGCGGGGGAGCTGTTTTTT

J: TRBJ2-7
size: -
D: TRBD1
V: TRBV9
CDR3: CASSPEGQGSCEQYF
DNA: TGTGCCAGCAGCCCAGAAGGACAGGGATCCTGCGAGCAGTACTTC

J: TRBJ2-3
size: many
D: -
V: TRBV9
CDR3: CASAAPVRTDTQYF
DNA: TGTGCCAGCGCAGCCCCAGTCCGTACAGATACGCAGTATTTT

J: TRBJ1-5
size: many
D: -
V: TRBV9
CDR3: CASSTYGELGQPQHF
DNA: TGTGCCAGCAGCACCTATGGGGAGTTGGGGCAGCCCCAGCATTTT

J: TRBJ2-5
size: many
D: -
V: TRBV9
CDR3: CASSVGGGQSAGETQYF
DNA: TGTGCCAGCAGCGTAGGGGGCGGACAGTCGGCAGGAGAGACCCAGTACTTC

J: TRBJ2-7
size: many
D: -
V: TRBV9
CDR3: CASSVSGSGEQYF
DNA: TGTGCCAGCAGCGTAAGTGGGAGTGGCGAGCAGTACTTC

J: TRBJ2-3
size: medium-sized
D: TRBD2
V: TRBV9
CDR3: CASSVGTSGDTQYF
DNA: TGTGCCAGCAGCGTAGGGACTAGCGGAGATACGCAGTATTTT

J: TRBJ2-1
size: many
D: TRBD2
V: TRBV9
CDR3: CASSGLAGDNEQFF
DNA: TGTGCCAGCAGCGGACTAGCGGGGGACAATGAGCAGTTCTTC

J: TRBJ2-1
size: medium-sized
D: TRBD2
V: TRBV9
CDR3: CASSVVGRGAYNEQFF
DNA: TGTGCCAGCAGCGTAGTTGGGCGGGGGGCCTACAATGAGCAGTTCTTC

J: TRBJ1-5
size: many
D: -
V: TRBV25-1
CDR3: CATLLGQGNQPQHF
DNA: TGTGCCACCTTGCTCGGGCAGGGAAATCAGCCCCAGCATTTT

J: TRBJ2-1
size: medium-sized
D: TRBD2
V: TRBV9
CDR3: CASSVATSGSQFF
DNA: TGTGCCAGCAGCGTAGCAACTAGCGGGAGTCAGTTCTTC

J: TRBJ2-4
size: many
D: -
V: TRBV9
CDR3: CASSVDNFQNIQYF
DNA: TGTGCCAGCAGCGTGGACAATTTCCAAAACATTCAGTACTTC

J: TRBJ1-1
size: many
D: TRBD1
V: TRBV9
CDR3: CASGTGGGTEAFF
DNA: TGTGCCAGCGGAACAGGGGGCGGCACTGAAGCTTTCTTT

J: TRBJ2-3
size: many
D: -
V: TRBV9
CDR3: CASSVGGGGTDTQYF
DNA: TGTGCCAGCAGCGTAGGGGGGGGCGGCACAGATACGCAGTATTTT

J: TRBJ2-1
size: many
D: TRBD2
V: TRBV9
CDR3: CASSVDLAGGINEQFF
DNA: TGTGCCAGCAGCGTAGACTTAGCGGGGGGCATCAATGAGCAGTTCTTC

J: TRBJ2-2
size: many
D: -
V: TRBV9
CDR3: CASSVVPATQNTGELFF
DNA: TGTGCCAGCAGCGTAGTCCCAGCTACGCAAAACACCGGGGAGCTGTTTTTT

J: TRBJ2-2
size: many
D: -
V: TRBV9
CDR3: CASSITRDTNTGELFF
DNA: TGTGCCAGCAGCATCACCCGGGACACGAACACCGGGGAGCTGTTTTTT

J: TRBJ2-7
size: many
D: -
V: TRBV9
CDR3: CASSVGGGGDEQYF
DNA: TGTGCCAGCAGCGTAGGAGGGGGTGGGGACGAGCAGTACTTC

J: TRBJ2-7
size: many
D: TRBD2
V: TRBV9
CDR3: CASSAGTSAFYEQYF
DNA: TGTGCCAGCAGCGCCGGGACTAGTGCCTTCTACGAGCAGTACTTC

J: TRBJ2-3
size: many
D: TRBD2
V: TRBV9
CDR3: CASRAGAGEVTDTQYF
DNA: TGTGCCAGCAGAGCGGGAGCGGGAGAAGTAACAGATACGCAGTATTTT

J: TRBJ2-2
size: medium-sized
D: -
V: TRBV9
CDR3: CASSSPVNTRITGELFF
DNA: TGTGCCAGCAGCAGTCCGGTGAATACCCGAATAACCGGGGAGCTGTTTTTT

J: TRBJ2-5
size: many
D: -
V: TRBV9
CDR3: CASSVYTDGETQYF
DNA: TGTGCCAGCAGCGTATATACGGATGGGGAGACCCAGTACTTC

J: TRBJ1-1
size: many
D: -
V: TRBV9
CDR3: CASSEIQGSEAFF
DNA: TGTGCCAGCAGCGAGATACAGGGTTCTGAAGCTTTCTTT

J: TRBJ1-2
size: many
D: TRBD1
V: TRBV9
CDR3: CASSVGGTGGYGYTF
DNA: TGTGCCAGCAGCGTAGGAGGGACAGGGGGCTATGGCTACACCTTC

J: TRBJ2-5
size: many
D: -
V: TRBV9
CDR3: CASSVEGGPQETQYF
DNA: TGTGCCAGCAGCGTAGAAGGAGGGCCTCAAGAGACCCAGTACTTC

J: TRBJ2-2
size: many
D: TRBD1
V: TRBV9
CDR3: CASSASGQGANTGELFF
DNA: TGTGCCAGCAGCGCCTCGGGACAGGGGGCGAACACCGGGGAGCTGTTTTTT

J: TRBJ2-5
size: once
D: TRBD2
V: TRBV9
CDR3: CASSVAASSGGDEETQYF
DNA: TGTGCCAGCAGCGTAGCAGCGTCTAGCGGGGGGGATGAAGAGACCCAGTACTTC

J: TRBJ2-5
size: many
D: TRBD2
V: TRBV9
CDR3: CASSAGGIQETQYF
DNA: TGTGCCAGCAGCGCCGGGGGGATTCAAGAGACCCAGTACTTC

J: TRBJ2-1
size: many
D: TRBD2
V: TRBV9
CDR3: CASSVSGSGPSYNEQFF
DNA: TGTGCCAGCAGCGTAAGTGGTAGCGGGCCCTCCTACAATGAGCAGTTCTTC

J: TRBJ1-2
size: many
D: -
V: TRBV9
CDR3: CASSVGNGPTLGYTF
DNA: TGTGCCAGCAGCGTAGGTAATGGACCCACCCTTGGCTACACCTTC

J: TRBJ2-7
size: many
D: -
V: TRBV9
CDR3: CASSPGQGPDEQYF
DNA: TGTGCCAGCAGCCCAGGGCAGGGGCCCGACGAGCAGTACTTC

J: TRBJ2-3
size: medium-sized
D: -
V: TRBV9
CDR3: CASSGSEMVTDTQYF
DNA: TGTGCCAGCAGCGGTAGCGAGATGGTCACAGATACGCAGTATTTT

J: TRBJ2-4
size: medium-sized
D: TRBD2
V: TRBV9
CDR3: CASSVGREGKNIQYF
DNA: TGTGCCAGCAGCGTAGGGCGGGAGGGGAAAAACATTCAGTACTTC